The 19 T cell receptor beta chains in this list originate from one sample, sequenced in a study of T-cell reconstitution after alpha-beta-depleted transplantation in children. Unique molecular identifiers were used to barcode this TCRbeta library. Each CDR3 protein is one row after TCRdb ran MiXCR on the PCR reads. There are under 250,000 distinct CDR3 sequences in the sample; roughly a sixth occur only once, and about two fifths lies in the top ten. The sample here was PBMCs, mostly from graft donor cells, taken 360 days after TCRalphabeta/CD19-depleted stem cell transplant. The receptors shown here come from a male patient aged 2-15 years who had a stem cell transplant for acute lymphoblastic leukemia, so the T cells may come from the graft donor.

This chain connects TRBV12-3 or TRBV12-4 to TRBJ1-5, with D possibly being TRBD1 (6 bases). Deletions cut 2 bases from V and 0 bases from J, with 14 bases between. This CDR3 spans 17 amino acids. DNA of the CDR3: TGTGCCAGCAGTTTAACCTCGGGGGCTCTTAGCAATCAGCCCCAGCATTTT. Encoded protein: CASSLTSGALSNQPQHF.

This clonotype was seen more than once but under ten times. V and J are TRBV20-1 and TRBJ2-1, with 13 bases matching TRBD2. The germline CDR1 and CDR2 sequences are DFQATT and SNEGSKA (reference sequence). This CDR3 is built from 14 residues. Unmatched junction bases numbered 4, after V lost 4 bases and J lost 7 bases. The CDR3 region has the DNA TGCAGTGCTAAGGGGACTAGCGGGGCTAATGAGCAGTTCTTC. It codes for CSAKGTSGANEQFF.

There are many counts of this clonotype. The chain combines TRBV6-5 with TRBJ1-5; TRBD1 might be the D (5 bases). The CDR3 is made up of 16 amino acids. V lost 6 bases, J lost 4 bases, and 19 bases lay in between. The germline V gene has CDR1 MNHEY and CDR2 SVGAGI. In DNA form, the CDR3 reads TGTGCCAGCAGACCTTTGACAGTCCCTAGGAATCAGCCCCAGCATTTT. This gives the protein CASRPLTVPRNQPQHF.

This clonotype was picked up a small number of times. The genes are TRBV20-1 and TRBJ2-7; D ambiguous. The CDR3 is made up of 12 amino acids. V was clipped by 6 bases and J by 0 bases, with 9 bases between them. CDR1 is DFQATT and CDR2 is SNEGSKA in the germline V gene (reference sequence). CDR3 residues: CSALAHSYEQYF. The CDR3 DNA is TGCAGTGCCCTGGCCCACTCCTACGAGCAGTACTTC.

This clonotype was seen more than once but under ten times. This chain joins TRBV20-1 and TRBJ2-6; D is ambiguous. CDR3 length: 13 residues. CDR1 and CDR2 (germline): DFQATT, SNEGSKA (reference sequence). The V end was cut by 6 bases, the J end by 4 bases, with 10 bases between. CDR3 sequence reads: CSAPGRGANVLTF. The CDR3 nucleotides read TGCAGTGCCCCCGGGCGGGGGGCCAACGTCCTGACTTTC.

This clonotype has a handful of counts. The chain links TRBV28 to TRBJ2-2, with 8 bases that match TRBD2. The CDR3 is made up of 13 amino acids. J lost 5 bases, V lost 8 bases, and 4 bases had no gene match. Germline loops: CDR1 MDHEN, CDR2 SYDVKM. Here the CDR3 reads CASGIAGTGELFF. In nucleotides, the CDR3 is TGTGCCAGCGGGATAGCGGGAACCGGGGAGCTGTTTTTT.

The chain links TRBV7-2 to TRBJ2-7; 7 nucleotides align to TRBD2. Germline loops: CDR1 SGHTA, CDR2 FQGNSA. V was pared by 9 bases and J by 5 bases, with 22 bases of the junction left unmatched. This CDR3 contains 17 residues. CDR3 sequence: CARGSGDNKNRWNEQYF. The CDR3 DNA reads as TGTGCCAGGGGGAGCGGGGATAATAAAAATCGGTGGAACGAGCAGTACTTC.

A few counts support this clonotype. The chain is built from TRBV12-3 or TRBV12-4 and TRBJ2-7; TRBD2 matches at 13 bases. This CDR3 comprises 15 residues. The J segment lost 7 bases and the V segment lost 6 bases, leaving 9 bases of the junction unmatched. This chain's CDR3 is CASSSGLAGVDEQYF. The CDR3 nucleotides read TGTGCCAGCAGCTCCGGACTAGCGGGAGTGGATGAGCAGTACTTC.

This sequence joins TRBV7-2 and TRBJ2-3; 8 nucleotides match TRBD2. Germline assignment: CDR1 SGHTA and CDR2 FQGNSA. V was clipped by 5 bases and J by 6 bases; unmatched bases: 13. This CDR3 is built from 16 residues. The CDR3 spells CASSPRSSGAGDTQYF. The CDR3 DNA follows: TGTGCCAGCAGCCCCCGTAGTAGCGGGGCAGGCGATACGCAGTATTTT.

This chain uses TRBV5-4 with TRBJ1-5; 8 nucleotides match TRBD1. The length of the CDR3 is 16 residues. Trimming at V came to 1 base and at J to 6 bases, leaving 9 bases not matched to a gene. Germline V gene sequence: CDR1 SGHNT, CDR2 YYREEE (reference sequence). The CDR3 is CASSLRLTGVSQPQHF. In nucleotides, the CDR3 is TGTGCCAGCAGCTTGAGGTTGACAGGGGTGAGTCAGCCCCAGCATTTT.

This clonotype was detected a few times. Compared with germline, one end of the junction differs, possibly owing to a read error. The rearrangement joins TRBV7-7 to TRBJ1-3, with D perhaps matching TRBD1 (6 bases). The CDR3 totals 13 residues. Germline CDR1 SSHAT, CDR2 FNYEAQ (reference sequence). The CDR3 DNA reads TGTGCTAGCAGCCTAGACAGGGGAAACACCATATATTTT. Encoded protein: CASSLDRGNTIYF.

This clonotype was detected many times. This rearrangement joins TRBV5-1 to TRBJ2-7; no definite D call. Germline assignment: CDR1 SGHRS and CDR2 YFSETQ. Between the trimmed V and J ends, which lost 4 bases and 2 bases, there was a span of 16 bases. The CDR3 runs 15 residues. The CDR3 DNA reads as TGCGCCAGCAGCCACAAACGTCTAGTTCCCTACGAGCAGTACTTC. Amino acids: CASSHKRLVPYEQYF.

The CDR3 loop is CASSLIGRFYEQYF. The CDR3 nucleotides are TGTGCCAGCAGCTTAATCGGCAGATTTTACGAGCAGTACTTC. This chain joins TRBV7-2 and TRBJ2-7; D call uncertain. The CDR3 spans 14 residues. V was pared by 2 bases and J by 4 bases, with 12 bases between. CDR1 and CDR2 from the germline V gene are SGHTA and FQGNSA.

This clonotype was seen at least ten times. The chain joins TRBV18 to TRBJ2-1, with D uncertain. The CDR3 length is 11 residues. Germline CDR1 KGHSH, CDR2 LQKENI. The V gene lost 5 bases and the J gene lost 5 bases, with 4 bases spanning the gap. CDR3 DNA sequence: TGTGCCAGCTCAGCTGACAATGAGCAGTTCTTC. It translates to CASSADNEQFF.

Only a few counts were recorded for this clonotype. The chain couples TRBV7-9 to TRBJ1-1; the D is unclear. The CDR3 has 13 amino acids. Trimming removed 5 bases at V and 1 base at J, with 8 bases between. Germline CDR1 and CDR2: SEHNR and FQNEAQ (reference sequence). CDR3 sequence: CASSPQPNTEAFF. In DNA, the CDR3 is TGTGCCAGCAGCCCTCAACCGAACACTGAAGCTTTCTTT.

This clonotype was counted ten times or more. V gene TRBV11-2 combines with J gene TRBJ2-2; no clear D gene. V lost 3 bases and J lost 2, with 1 base in between. Germline V CDR1 and CDR2: SGHAT, FQNNGV. The CDR3 length is 12 residues. The CDR3 region is CASSFNTGELFF. The CDR3 DNA sequence: TGTGCCAGCAGCTTTAACACCGGGGAGCTGTTTTTT.

The chain is built from TRBV15 and TRBJ2-7; D possibly corresponds to TRBD1 (5 bases). The germline gives CDR1 LNHNV, CDR2 YYDKDF (reference sequence). The CDR3 extends over 15 amino acids. V was clipped by 1 base and J by 2 bases, with 12 bases between them. The CDR3 sequence is CATSRAQGIAYEQYF. Here the CDR3 DNA reads TGTGCCACCAGCAGAGCCCAGGGTATAGCCTACGAGCAGTACTTC.

The chain joins TRBV7-9 to TRBJ1-5, with D uncertain. Trimming took off 5 bases at V and 3 bases at J, with 11 bases between the two ends. CDR1 is SEHNR and CDR2 is FQNEAQ in the germline V gene (reference sequence). This CDR3 is built from 14 residues. The CDR3 sequence is CASSHPETNQPQHF. In DNA, the CDR3 is TGTGCCAGCAGCCACCCAGAGACCAATCAGCCCCAGCATTTT.

The chain carries TRBV6-1 and TRBJ2-7; 7 nucleotides agree with TRBD1. The CDR3 sequence is 16 residues long. In germline, CDR1 is MNHNS, CDR2 SASEGT. J lost 0 bases, V lost 5 bases, and 10 bases had no gene match. The CDR3 region is CASSLFQGVGSYEQYF. The DNA of the CDR3 is TGTGCCAGCAGTCTTTTTCAGGGGGTCGGCTCCTACGAGCAGTACTTC.